The 20 T cell receptor beta chains listed next were all sequenced from one sample in a study of shared clonotypes between healthy human individuals. Measured with immunoSEQ multiplex PCR; TCRdb has only the in-frame clones, and not every one. The sample consists of 2 million to 3 million clones, over 85% of them appearing once. Specimen: naive CD4+ T cells from PBMCs. The subset here: CD45RA+ positively selected. The receptors come from a man between 18 and 29 years old in good health. Some clones in this sample may be carry-over from other donors' samples.

On this clone: In the same sample, other DNA sequences code for this CDR3. As DNA, the CDR3 is TGTGCCTGGAGTGTAAAGGGTGCCTATGGCTACACCTTC. It specifies CAWSVKGAYGYTF. V is TRBV30 and J is TRBJ1-2, with D uncertain. Trimming cost V 0 bases and J 4 bases, with 9 bases left between them. Germline V lookup: CDR1 GTSNPN, CDR2 SVGIG (reference sequence). CDR3 size: 13 residues.

The V call is TRBV6-1, the J call TRBJ2-7; TRBD2 aligns across 8 bases. Looked up from germline, CDR1 is MNHNS and CDR2 is SASEGT. V shed 11 bases and J 0 bases; nucleotides not matched to a gene: 6. This CDR3 is built from 13 residues. CDR3 DNA sequence: TGTGCCGGCCGGGAGGGGCCCTCCTACGAGCAGTACTTC. Translation gives CAGREGPSYEQYF.

This chain uses TRBV5-6 with TRBJ1-3; D possibly corresponds to TRBD1 (5 bases). Germline CDR1 is SGHDT and CDR2 is YYEEEE. V lost 4 bases and J 8 bases, leaving 13 bases between the germline ends. This CDR3 region has 13 residues. The CDR3 DNA reads TGTGCCAGCAGCCTCCGACAGTCTGACACCATATATTTT. Protein sequence: CASSLRQSDTIYF.

The chain joins TRBV4-1 to TRBJ2-7; a possible D gene is TRBD1 (5 bases). The CDR3 contains 13 residues. Germline V gives CDR1 MGHRA, CDR2 YSYEKL. Trimming removed 6 bases at V and 5 bases at J, with 14 bases between. The CDR3 here is CASSYKIGDEQYF. The CDR3 DNA is TGCGCCAGCAGTTACAAGATAGGGGACGAGCAGTACTTC.

The chain joins TRBV6-5 to TRBJ2-5, with 10 nucleotides matching TRBD1. Per the germline V gene, CDR1 is MNHEY and CDR2 is SVGAGI. The junction had 2 bases not matched to a gene; V was cut back by 4 bases and J by 6 bases. The CDR3 is 13 residues long. The CDR3 is CASSFDRGQTQYF. Written as DNA, the CDR3 is TGTGCCAGCAGTTTCGACAGGGGGCAGACCCAGTACTTC.

Only one count was recorded for this clone. The V and J genes are TRBV18 and TRBJ1-1; possibly TRBD1 for D (5 bases). In germline, CDR1 is KGHSH, CDR2 LQKENI. This CDR3 is built from 16 residues. Trimming shortened V by 3 bases and J by 3 bases, and 17 bases separated the two germline ends. The CDR3: CASSPPGGRRDTEAFF. CDR3 coding DNA: TGTGCCAGCTCACCCCCGGGGGGGAGAAGGGACACTGAAGCTTTCTTT.

This chain links TRBV7-3 with TRBJ2-2; D remains ambiguous. Deletions cut 0 bases from V and 0 bases from J, with 8 bases between. The CDR3 spans 16 residues. CDR1 SGHTA and CDR2 FQGTGA come from the germline V gene. CDR3 amino acids: CASSLTGPANTGELFF. CDR3 in DNA: TGTGCCAGCAGCTTAACAGGACCGGCGAACACCGGGGAGCTGTTTTTT.

The chain combines TRBV19 with TRBJ2-2, with 8 bases fitting TRBD2. The germline V gene has CDR1 LNHDA and CDR2 SQIVND (reference sequence). CDR3 length: 16 residues. The V and J ends lost 4 bases and 1 base, in that order; junction bases with no gene match: 5. The DNA for the CDR3 is TGTGCCAGTAGTAGCGGGAGGTCGAGGAACACCGGGGAGCTGTTTTTT. This codes for CASSSGRSRNTGELFF.

About this clone itself: The sample carries other DNA sequences with the same CDR3. V and J are TRBV5-1 and TRBJ1-1, with no clear D. The germline V and J ends were trimmed by 0 bases and 1 base, with 7 bases remaining between them. Germline loops: CDR1 SGHRS, CDR2 YFSETQ. The CDR3 loop spans 14 amino acids. The CDR3: CASSLGHPNTEAFF. CDR3 in DNA: TGCGCCAGCAGCTTGGGGCACCCGAACACTGAAGCTTTCTTT.

Details on this clone: Other DNA variants within this sample encode the same CDR3. The chain is built from TRBV7-2 and TRBJ2-3, with 10 bases lining up with TRBD2. The J segment lost 1 base and the V segment lost 2 bases, leaving 3 bases of the junction unmatched. This CDR3 region has 16 residues. The germline V gene has CDR1 SGHTA and CDR2 FQGNSA. CDR3 amino acids: CASSLRLAGGTDTQYF. CDR3 DNA: TGTGCCAGCAGCTTACGACTAGCGGGTGGCACAGATACGCAGTATTTT.

The chain recombines TRBV7-3 with TRBJ2-3, with 8 bases matching TRBD2. Germline trimming cut 4 bases from V and 6 bases from J; bases unmatched to any gene: 6. The CDR3 has 14 amino acids. Germline lookup yields CDR1 SGHTA and CDR2 FQGTGA. The DNA for the CDR3 is TGTGCCAGCAGCTACGAGCGGGAGAGTGATACGCAGTATTTT. Translated: CASSYERESDTQYF.

The V and J genes are TRBV2 and TRBJ1-4; a weak D match, TRBD1 (6 bases). The CDR3 sequence is 15 residues long. Looked up from germline, CDR1 is SNHLY and CDR2 is FYNNEI. Trimming removed 7 bases at V and 7 bases at J, with 19 bases between. The CDR3 nucleotides read TGTGCCAGCACCCTTTCCGGCCAGGGGAGTGAAAAACTGTTTTTT. It is translated as CASTLSGQGSEKLFF.

The genes are TRBV5-1 and TRBJ1-1; weak D call: TRBD1 (5 bases). Trimming took 4 bases from V and 3 from J, leaving 13 bases between them. The CDR3 length is 14 residues. Germline values: CDR1 SGHRS, CDR2 YFSETQ. The CDR3 nucleotides read TGCGCCAGCAGCCCGGCTGACAGATACACTGAAGCTTTCTTT. Its translation: CASSPADRYTEAFF.

V and J are TRBV28 and TRBJ1-5; unclear D gene. The length of the CDR3 is 13 residues. In germline, CDR1 is MDHEN, CDR2 SYDVKM. The V end was cut by 7 bases, the J end by 4 bases, with 11 bases between. CDR3 coding DNA: TGTGCCAGCACCCCGACACCTAATCAGCCCCAGCATTTT. It translates to CASTPTPNQPQHF.

This clone is a singleton in its sample. J is TRBJ2-5 and V is TRBV5-4; 7 bases are shared with TRBD1. From germline, CDR1 is SGHNT and CDR2 YYREEE (reference sequence). The CDR3 consists of 13 residues. The V and J ends lost 4 bases and 2 bases, in that order; junction bases with no gene match: 2. The CDR3 loop reads CASSHRGQETQYF. CDR3 nucleotides: TGTGCCAGCAGCCACAGGGGTCAAGAGACCCAGTACTTC.

The rearrangement links TRBV4-2 to TRBJ2-1, with 12 bases fitting TRBD2. The V gene's germline CDR1 is LGHNA and CDR2 YNFKEQ. The CDR3 is 17 residues long. Germline trimming cut 3 bases from V and 2 bases from J; bases unmatched to any gene: 5. The CDR3 DNA reads TGTGCCAGCAGCCAGGGGGGACTAGCGGGTCCCTACAATGAGCAGTTCTTC. Amino acid sequence: CASSQGGLAGPYNEQFF.

The chain combines TRBV5-4 with TRBJ1-1; D perhaps matches TRBD1 (6 bases). The germline V gene encodes CDR1 SGHNT and CDR2 YYREEE (reference sequence). CDR3 length equals 14 residues. V lost 0 bases to trimming and J lost 6 bases, with 12 bases between them. CDR3 bases: TGTGCCAGCAGCTTGGGGGGGCCGTTCTCTGAAGCTTTCTTT. Its protein is CASSLGGPFSEAFF.

The chain combines TRBV29-1 with TRBJ2-1; no reliable D call. Trimming shortened V by 5 bases and J by 0 bases, and 5 bases separated the two germline ends. The CDR3 is made up of 12 amino acids. In germline, CDR1 is SQVTM, CDR2 ANQGSEA. The CDR3 coding sequence is TGCAGCGTTAGTCCCTCCTACAATGAGCAGTTCTTC. This translates into CSVSPSYNEQFF.

This chain uses TRBV5-6 with TRBJ2-7; possibly TRBD1 for D (6 bases). There are 15 residues in the CDR3. Germline-derived CDR1 and CDR2 are SGHDT and YYEEEE. V was clipped by 4 bases and J by 2 bases, with 16 bases between them. CDR3 residues: CASSGGRTETYEQYF. The CDR3 DNA sequence: TGTGCCAGCAGCGGAGGTCGGACAGAGACCTACGAGCAGTACTTC.

V and J are TRBV25-1 and TRBJ1-4, with a possible D match to TRBD1 (6 bases). Germline assignment: CDR1 MGHDK and CDR2 SYGVNS. Trimming cost V 3 bases and J 2 bases, with 10 bases left between them. This CDR3 has 15 amino acids. CDR3 in amino acids: CASSDWGQTNEKLFF. CDR3 coding DNA: TGTGCCAGCAGTGACTGGGGGCAGACTAATGAAAAACTGTTTTTT.